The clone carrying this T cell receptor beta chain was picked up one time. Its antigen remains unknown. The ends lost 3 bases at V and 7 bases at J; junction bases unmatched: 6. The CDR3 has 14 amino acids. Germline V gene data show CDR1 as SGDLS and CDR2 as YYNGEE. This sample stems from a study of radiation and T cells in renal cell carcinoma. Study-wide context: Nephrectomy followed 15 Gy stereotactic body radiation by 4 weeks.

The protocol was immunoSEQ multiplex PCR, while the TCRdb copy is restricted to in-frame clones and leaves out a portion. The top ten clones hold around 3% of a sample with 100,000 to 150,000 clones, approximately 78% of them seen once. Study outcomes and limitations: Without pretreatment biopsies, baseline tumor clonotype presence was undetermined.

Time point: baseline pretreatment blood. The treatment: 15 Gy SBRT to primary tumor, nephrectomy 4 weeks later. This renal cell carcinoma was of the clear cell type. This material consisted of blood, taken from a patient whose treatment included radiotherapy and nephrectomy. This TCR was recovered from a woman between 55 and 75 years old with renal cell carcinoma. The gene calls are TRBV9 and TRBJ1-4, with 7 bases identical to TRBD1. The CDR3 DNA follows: TGTGCCAGCAGCGCCGGGACAGCCAGTGAAAAACTGTTTTTT. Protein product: CASSAGTASEKLFF.